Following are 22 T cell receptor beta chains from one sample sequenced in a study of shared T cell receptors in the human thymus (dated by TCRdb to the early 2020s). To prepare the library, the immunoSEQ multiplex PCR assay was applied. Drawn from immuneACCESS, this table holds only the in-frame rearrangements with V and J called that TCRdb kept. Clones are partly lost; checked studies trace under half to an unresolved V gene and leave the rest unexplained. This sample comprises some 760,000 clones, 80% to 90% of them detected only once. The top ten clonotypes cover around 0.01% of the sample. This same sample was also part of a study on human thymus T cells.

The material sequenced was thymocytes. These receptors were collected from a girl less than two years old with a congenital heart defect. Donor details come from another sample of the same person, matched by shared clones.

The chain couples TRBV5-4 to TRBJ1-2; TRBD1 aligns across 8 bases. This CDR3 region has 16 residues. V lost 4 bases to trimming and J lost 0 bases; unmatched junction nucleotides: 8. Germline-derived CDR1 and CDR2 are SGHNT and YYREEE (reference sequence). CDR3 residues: CASSPGQGITNYGYTF. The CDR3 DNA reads TGTGCCAGCAGCCCCGGACAGGGTATTACTAACTATGGCTACACCTTC.

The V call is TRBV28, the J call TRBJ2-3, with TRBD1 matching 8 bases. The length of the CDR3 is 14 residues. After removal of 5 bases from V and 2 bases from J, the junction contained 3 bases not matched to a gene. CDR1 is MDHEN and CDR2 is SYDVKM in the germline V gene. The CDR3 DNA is TGTGCCAGCAGTCGGGACAGGACCACAGATACGCAGTATTTT. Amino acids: CASSRDRTTDTQYF.

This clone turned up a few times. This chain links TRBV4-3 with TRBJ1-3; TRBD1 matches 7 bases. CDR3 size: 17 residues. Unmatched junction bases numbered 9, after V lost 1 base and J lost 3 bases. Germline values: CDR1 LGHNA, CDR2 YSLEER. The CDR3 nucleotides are TGCGCCAGCAGCCAAGCACGGCAGGGGGAAATTGGAAACACCATATATTTT. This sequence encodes CASSQARQGEIGNTIYF.

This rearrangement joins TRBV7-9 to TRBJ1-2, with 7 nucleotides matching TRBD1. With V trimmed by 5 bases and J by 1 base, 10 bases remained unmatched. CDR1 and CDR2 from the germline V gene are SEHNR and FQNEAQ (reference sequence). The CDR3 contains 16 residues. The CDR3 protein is CASSPSSQGVNYGYTF. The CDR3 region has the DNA TGTGCCAGCAGCCCATCCTCGCAGGGGGTTAACTATGGCTACACCTTC.

In DNA, the CDR3 is TGTGCCATCAGTGAGACGGACAGGGGGCTCGCTAATGAAAAACTGTTTTTT. Protein sequence: CAISETDRGLANEKLFF. This sequence joins TRBV10-3 and TRBJ1-4; TRBD1 matches at 11 bases. Germline trimming cut 2 bases from V and 3 bases from J; bases unmatched to any gene: 5. CDR1 and CDR2 (germline): ENHRY, SYGVKD. This CDR3 contains 17 residues.

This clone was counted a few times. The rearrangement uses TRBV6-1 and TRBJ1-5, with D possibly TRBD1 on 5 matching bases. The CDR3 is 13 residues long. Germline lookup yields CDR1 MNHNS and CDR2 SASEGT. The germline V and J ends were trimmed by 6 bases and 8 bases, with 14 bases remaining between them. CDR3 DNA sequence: TGTGCCAGCAGGGACACCATAATGGAGCCCCAGCATTTT. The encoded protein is CASRDTIMEPQHF.

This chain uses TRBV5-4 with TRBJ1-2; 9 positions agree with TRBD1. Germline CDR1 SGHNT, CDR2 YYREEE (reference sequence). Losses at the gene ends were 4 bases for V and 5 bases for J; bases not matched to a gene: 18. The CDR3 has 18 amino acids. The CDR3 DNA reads TGTGCCAGCAGCCCATCCCAAAGGGACAGGGAGCTGGGGTATGGCTACACCTTC. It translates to CASSPSQRDRELGYGYTF.

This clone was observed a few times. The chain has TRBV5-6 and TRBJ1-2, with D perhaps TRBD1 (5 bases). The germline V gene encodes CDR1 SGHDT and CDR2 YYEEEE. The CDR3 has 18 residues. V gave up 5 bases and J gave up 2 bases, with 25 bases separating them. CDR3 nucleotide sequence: TGTGCCAGCAGGTGCATGTCCGGAGGGGACCTTAAAAACTATGGCTACACCTTC. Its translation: CASRCMSGGDLKNYGYTF.

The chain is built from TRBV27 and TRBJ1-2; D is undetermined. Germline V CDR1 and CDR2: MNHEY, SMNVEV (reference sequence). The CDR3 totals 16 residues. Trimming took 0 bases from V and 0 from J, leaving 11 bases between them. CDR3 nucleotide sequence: TGTGCCAGCAGTTTATCGAGGGCAGGCCCTAACTATGGCTACACCTTC. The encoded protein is CASSLSRAGPNYGYTF.

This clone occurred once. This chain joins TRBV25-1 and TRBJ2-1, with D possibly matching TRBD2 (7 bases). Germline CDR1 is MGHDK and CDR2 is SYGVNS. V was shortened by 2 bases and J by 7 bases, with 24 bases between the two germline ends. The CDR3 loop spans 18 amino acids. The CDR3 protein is CASSEGGCRSGVWNEQFF. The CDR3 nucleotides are TGTGCCAGCAGTGAAGGGGGCTGTAGGAGCGGGGTATGGAATGAGCAGTTCTTC. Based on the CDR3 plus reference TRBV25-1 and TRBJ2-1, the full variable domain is EADIYQTPRYLVIGTGKKITLECSQTMGHDKMYWYQQDPGMELHLIHYSYGVNSTEKGDLSSESTVSRIRTEHFPLTLESARPSHTSQYLCASSEGGCRSGVWNEQFFGPGTRLTVL.

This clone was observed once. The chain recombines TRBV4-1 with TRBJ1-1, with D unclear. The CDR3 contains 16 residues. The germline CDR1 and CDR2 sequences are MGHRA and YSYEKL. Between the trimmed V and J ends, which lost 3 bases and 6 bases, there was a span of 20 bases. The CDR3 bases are TGCGCCAGCAGCCATCGATACGACACCGGGGAGGCTGAAGCTTTCTTT. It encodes CASSHRYDTGEAEAFF.

The CDR3 sequence is CASSTKTPAHGSNYEQYF. The CDR3 DNA follows: TGTGCCAGCAGCACTAAAACCCCCGCTCATGGGTCCAACTACGAGCAGTACTTC. J is TRBJ2-7 and V is TRBV11-2; D unclear. This CDR3 has 18 residues. The V gene lost 5 bases and the J gene lost 3 bases, with 26 bases spanning the gap. CDR1 and CDR2 from the germline V gene are SGHAT and FQNNGV.

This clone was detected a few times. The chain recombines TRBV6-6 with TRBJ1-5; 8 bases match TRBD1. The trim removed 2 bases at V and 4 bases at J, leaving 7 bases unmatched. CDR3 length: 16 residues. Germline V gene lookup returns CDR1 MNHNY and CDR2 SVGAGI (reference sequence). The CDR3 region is CASSYPKTGDNQPQHF. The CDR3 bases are TGTGCCAGCAGTTACCCTAAGACAGGGGATAATCAGCCCCAGCATTTT.

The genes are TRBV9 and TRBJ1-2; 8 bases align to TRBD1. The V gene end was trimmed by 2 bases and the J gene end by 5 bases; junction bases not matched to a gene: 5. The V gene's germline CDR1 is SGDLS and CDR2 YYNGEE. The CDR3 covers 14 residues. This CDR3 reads CASSVTGGIYGYTF. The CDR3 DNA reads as TGTGCCAGCAGCGTCACAGGGGGGATTTATGGCTACACCTTC. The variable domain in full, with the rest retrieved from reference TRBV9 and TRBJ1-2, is DSGVTQTPKHLITATGQRVTLRCSPRSGDLSVYWYQQSLDQGLQFLIQYYNGEERAKGNILERFSAQQFPDLHSELNLSSLELGDSALYFCASSVTGGIYGYTFGSGTRLTVV.

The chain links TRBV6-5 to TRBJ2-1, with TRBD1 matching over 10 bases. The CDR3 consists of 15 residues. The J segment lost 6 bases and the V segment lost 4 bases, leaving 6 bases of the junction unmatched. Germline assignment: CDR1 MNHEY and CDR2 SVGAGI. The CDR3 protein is CASSSTGGAGNEQFF. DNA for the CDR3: TGTGCCAGCAGTTCGACAGGGGGCGCCGGCAATGAGCAGTTCTTC.

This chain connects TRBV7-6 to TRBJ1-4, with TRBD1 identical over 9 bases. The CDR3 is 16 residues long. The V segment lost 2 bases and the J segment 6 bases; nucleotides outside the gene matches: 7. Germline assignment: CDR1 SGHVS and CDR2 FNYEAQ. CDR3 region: CASSLIPGQGHEKLFF. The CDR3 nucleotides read TGTGCCAGCAGCTTAATCCCGGGACAGGGCCATGAAAAACTGTTTTTT.

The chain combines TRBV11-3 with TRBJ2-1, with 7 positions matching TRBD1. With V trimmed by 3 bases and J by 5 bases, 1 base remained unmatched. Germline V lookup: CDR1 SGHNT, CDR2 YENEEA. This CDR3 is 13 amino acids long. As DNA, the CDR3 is TGTGCCAGCAGCTTTACAGGGGACAATGAGCAGTTCTTC. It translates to CASSFTGDNEQFF. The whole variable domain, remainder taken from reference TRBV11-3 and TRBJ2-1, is EAGVVQSPRYKIIEKKQPVAFWCNPISGHNTLYWYLQNLGQGPELLIRYENEEAVDDSQLPKDRFSAERLKGVDSTLKIQPAELGDSAVYLCASSFTGDNEQFFGPGTRLTVL.

CDR3 loop: CASSIGGECRTEAFF. CDR3 nucleotide sequence: TGTGCCAGCAGTATCGGGGGAGAGTGTCGGACTGAAGCTTTCTTT. The genes are TRBV28 and TRBJ1-1; a possible D gene is TRBD1 (5 bases). Trimming took off 5 bases at V and 5 bases at J, with 18 bases between the two ends. Germline CDR1 MDHEN, CDR2 SYDVKM. The CDR3 has 15 residues.

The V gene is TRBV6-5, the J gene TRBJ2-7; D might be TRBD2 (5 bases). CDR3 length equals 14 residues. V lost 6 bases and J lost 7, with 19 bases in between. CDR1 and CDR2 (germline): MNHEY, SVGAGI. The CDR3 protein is CASSPPPGYGEQYF. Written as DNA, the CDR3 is TGTGCCAGCAGCCCCCCCCCGGGGTACGGAGAGCAGTACTTC.

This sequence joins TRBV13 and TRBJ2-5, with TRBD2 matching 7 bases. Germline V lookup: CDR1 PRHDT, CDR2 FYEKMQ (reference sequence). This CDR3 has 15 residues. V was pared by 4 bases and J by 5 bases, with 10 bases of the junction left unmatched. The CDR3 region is CASSSGRGFWETQYF. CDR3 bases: TGTGCCAGCAGCTCGGGGAGGGGCTTTTGGGAGACCCAGTACTTC.

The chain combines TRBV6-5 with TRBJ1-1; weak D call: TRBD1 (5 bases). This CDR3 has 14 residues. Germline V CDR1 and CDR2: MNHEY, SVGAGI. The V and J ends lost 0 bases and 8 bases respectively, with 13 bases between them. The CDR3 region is CASSYSGHNTEAFF. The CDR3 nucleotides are TGTGCCAGCAGTTACTCAGGACACAATACGGAAGCTTTCTTT.

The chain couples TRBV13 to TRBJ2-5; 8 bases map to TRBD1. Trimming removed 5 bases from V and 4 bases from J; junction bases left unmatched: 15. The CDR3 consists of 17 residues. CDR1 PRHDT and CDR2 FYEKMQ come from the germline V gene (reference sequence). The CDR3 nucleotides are TGTGCCAGCAGCCCACTCAGGGGGCTGGAAGGAGGAGAGACCCAGTACTTC. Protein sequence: CASSPLRGLEGGETQYF.